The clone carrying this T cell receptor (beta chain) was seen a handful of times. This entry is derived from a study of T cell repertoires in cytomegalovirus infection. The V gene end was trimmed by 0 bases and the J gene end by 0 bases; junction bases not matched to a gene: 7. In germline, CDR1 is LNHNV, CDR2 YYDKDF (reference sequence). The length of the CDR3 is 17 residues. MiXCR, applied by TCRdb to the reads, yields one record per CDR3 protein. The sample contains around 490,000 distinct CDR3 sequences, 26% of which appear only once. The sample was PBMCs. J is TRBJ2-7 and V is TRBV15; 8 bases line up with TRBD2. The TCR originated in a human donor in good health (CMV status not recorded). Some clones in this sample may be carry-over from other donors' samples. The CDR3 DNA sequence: TGTGCCACCAGCAGAGATAGGAGCGGGAGTGGCTCCTACGAGCAGTACTTC. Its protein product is CATSRDRSGSGSYEQYF.